This is a list of T cell receptor beta chains from one sample in a study of graft-versus-host responses after intestinal transplantation. Some clones are missing from TCRdb's copy, which holds only in-frame ones; the method was immunoSEQ multiplex PCR. The sample lists fewer than 85,000 clones, 89% occurring once. These receptors' targets are unknown. The source was unstimulated CD8+ T cells sorted from spleen or lymph node cells, collected before intestinal transplant. The source of these receptors is a human donor who received an intestinal transplant. Both conserved end residues are part of each CDR3. Fields, in order: V gene, J gene, clone size, D gene, CDR3 DNA, CDR3 protein. The D gene is left open where the match is weak. Not all rows give a size; the values are once, few, many and, for expanded clones, a class.

TRBV29-1	TRBJ2-1	.	TRBD2	TGCAGCGTTGATTCTCTAGCGGGATTGGAAAGCTCCTACAATGAGCAGTTCTTC	CSVDSLAGLESSYNEQFF
TRBV9	TRBJ2-5	.	TRBD1	TGTGCCAGCAGCGTCGGACAGGGACCAACGGAGACCCAGTACTTC	CASSVGQGPTETQYF
TRBV6-5	TRBJ1-5	.	TRBD1	TGTGCCAGCAGTGCCACAGGGGAAGGGGGTCAGCCCCAGCATTTT	CASSATGEGGQPQHF
TRBV27	TRBJ2-2	.	.	TGTGCCAGCAGTTGGTATGGCTCCGGGGAGCTGTTTTTT	CASSWYGSGELFF
TRBV4-2	TRBJ1-1	.	.	TGTGCCAGCAGCCAACTAAAACAGGGTCCATCTGAAGCTTTCTTT	CASSQLKQGPSEAFF
TRBV4-1	TRBJ2-2	.	TRBD2	TGCGCCAGCAGCCATCCGACTAGCGGGTCGAACACCGGGGAGCTGTTTTTT	CASSHPTSGSNTGELFF
TRBV28	TRBJ2-7	once	TRBD1	TGTGCCAGCAGTCGAGGACAGGGGGCGGCTTTAATCTCCGAGCAGTACTTC	CASSRGQGAALISEQYF
TRBV29-1	TRBJ2-5	.	.	TGCAGCGTTGGTCAGAAACAAGAGACCCAGTACTTC	CSVGQKQETQYF
TRBV7-6	TRBJ2-7	.	TRBD1	TGTGCCAGCAGCTTCCGCGACAGGGTTCTGGAGAGCGAGCAGTACTTC	CASSFRDRVLESEQYF
TRBV10-3	TRBJ2-7	.	TRBD1	TGTGCCATCAGAACTCACGGACAGGGCTACGAGCAGTACTTC	CAIRTHGQGYEQYF
TRBV7-9	TRBJ1-1	.	TRBD1	TGTGCCAGCAGCCAAACAGGGGGCCGCACTGAAGCTTTCTTT	CASSQTGGRTEAFF
TRBV6-1	TRBJ2-7	.	TRBD2	TGTGCCAGCAGTGGACTAGCGGGAGCCTACGAGCAGTACTTC	CASSGLAGAYEQYF
TRBV25-1	TRBJ2-7	.	TRBD2	TGTGCCAGCAGTGCCGGGGGGGCTCACGAGCAGTACTTC	CASSAGGAHEQYF
TRBV9	TRBJ2-1	.	.	TGTGCCAGCAGCGCTAGGACGGGACACCTCAATGAGCAGTTCTTC	CASSARTGHLNEQFF
TRBV7-2	TRBJ1-2	.	TRBD1	TGTGCCAGCAGCCAAACAGGGGGTATCTATGGCTACACCTTC	CASSQTGGIYGYTF
TRBV19	TRBJ2-1	once	.	TGTGCCAGTAGTATCGGGACACCCAATGAGCAGTTCTTC	CASSIGTPNEQFF
TRBV6-1	TRBJ2-5	.	TRBD2	TGTGCCAGCAGTGAATTCCGACTAGCGGGGGACGCGATCCAAGAGACCCAGTACTTC	CASSEFRLAGDAIQETQYF
TRBV4-1	TRBJ2-4	.	.	TGCGCCAGCAGCCCAAGCGGCACCCTAGCCAAAAACATTCAGTACTTC	CASSPSGTLAKNIQYF
TRBV6-5	TRBJ2-1	.	.	TGTGCCAGCAGGAGGGCGGAGAGGAGGACGGATGAGCAGTTCTTC	CASRRAERRTDEQFF
TRBV19	TRBJ1-5	.	.	TGTGCCAGTAGCCCCCTTGGGCGGGAGTACCAGCATTTT	CASSPLGREYQHF
TRBV7-8	TRBJ2-1	.	TRBD2	TGTGCCAGCAGCTTTGTGGCTAGCGGGTCCCACAACAATGAGCAGTTCTTC	CASSFVASGSHNNEQFF
TRBV19	TRBJ2-1	.	TRBD1	TGTGCCAGTAGTACACGGGACAGGGGGTATGTGTCCTACAATGAGCAGTTCTTC	CASSTRDRGYVSYNEQFF
TRBV6-5	TRBJ2-2	once	.	TGTGCCAGCAAAGGTGGGGACTCGAACACCGGGGAGCTGTTTTTT	CASKGGDSNTGELFF
TRBV27	TRBJ2-7	.	.	TGTGCCAGCAGTTACAGGAGCTCCTACGAGCAGTACTTC	CASSYRSSYEQYF
TRBV28	TRBJ1-3	.	.	TGTGCCAGCAGTTTACCCCAGGTGGCCTTAAGCTCTGGAAACACCATATATTTT	CASSLPQVALSSGNTIYF
TRBV5-1	TRBJ2-1	.	TRBD2	TGCGCCAGCAGGAGACTAGCGGGGGACAATGAGCAGTTCTTC	CASRRLAGDNEQFF
TRBV6-1	TRBJ2-7	.	.	TGTGCCAGCAGTGAATTCGAAGTGGTTGAGTACGAGCAGTACTTC	CASSEFEVVEYEQYF
TRBV7-6	TRBJ1-1	.	.	TGTGCCAGCAGCTTAGGCCCAGGGTGGATGGACACTGAAGCTTTCTTT	CASSLGPGWMDTEAFF
TRBV2	TRBJ2-3	.	TRBD1	TGTGCCAGCAGTGAAGGGGCAGGGGGCGCGTCAGATACGCAGTATTTT	CASSEGAGGASDTQYF
TRBV19	TRBJ2-2	few	.	TGTGCCAGTAGCCCCGGGACACCGAACACCGGGGAGCTGTTTTTT	CASSPGTPNTGELFF
TRBV6-1	TRBJ1-3	.	.	TGTGCCAGCAGTCCGGTGCACTCTGGAAACACCATATATTTT	CASSPVHSGNTIYF
TRBV4-1	TRBJ2-7	.	TRBD1	TGCGCCAGCAGCCAAGATCTTCGGACAGGGGGTACCTACGAGCAGTACTTC	CASSQDLRTGGTYEQYF
TRBV27	TRBJ2-3	once	TRBD2	TGTGCCAGCGGCGACCTAGCGGGGGACAACACAGATACGCAGTATTTT	CASGDLAGDNTDTQYF
TRBV2	TRBJ1-1	.	TRBD1	TGTGCCAGCAGTCAAACGCCAGGGGGGCTGAACACTGAAGCTTTCTTT	CASSQTPGGLNTEAFF
TRBV9	TRBJ2-3	.	.	TGTGCCAGCAGCGTAGATATGGGGAGGTCTAGCACAGATACGCAGTATTTT	CASSVDMGRSSTDTQYF
TRBV4-1	TRBJ2-7	once	TRBD2	TGCGCCAGCAGCCACCCTGGGGGGGGGTACGAGCAGTACTTC	CASSHPGGGYEQYF
TRBV9	TRBJ1-2	.	.	TGTGCCAGCAGCGTAGTACCCGAGGGCTACACCTTC	CASSVVPEGYTF
TRBV7-9	TRBJ2-1	.	TRBD2	TGTGCCAGCAGCTCCCTAGCGGGAGGTATGGATGAGCAGTTCTTC	CASSSLAGGMDEQFF
TRBV6-1	TRBJ1-4	.	TRBD1	TGTGCCAGCAGTGAAGAGGTCGGGACAGTTAATGAAAAACTGTTTTTT	CASSEEVGTVNEKLFF
TRBV6-6	TRBJ2-1	.	TRBD2	TGTGCCAGCAGTGGGACTAGCGGGATTTTCAATGAGCAGTTCTTC	CASSGTSGIFNEQFF
TRBV5-1	TRBJ2-1	few	.	TGCGCCAGCAGCTTGAAACGGCCGACAGAACAATACAATGAGCAGTTCTTC	CASSLKRPTEQYNEQFF
TRBV28	TRBJ2-7	.	TRBD2	TGTGCCAGCAGTTACGGGGGGTCCTCCTACGAGCAGTACTTC	CASSYGGSSYEQYF
TRBV4-1	TRBJ1-2	.	TRBD1	TGCGCCAGCAGCACGGACAGGGGCTATGGCTACACCTTC	CASSTDRGYGYTF